One and the same sample provided the 26 T cell receptor beta chains below, sequenced in a study of T-cell reconstitution after alpha-beta-depleted transplantation in children. Preparation of the TCRbeta library involved a method that used unique molecular identifiers. One entry per CDR3 protein, called by TCRdb with MiXCR from the PCR reads. The data show about 91,000 distinct CDR3 sequences, approximately 9.2% seen once. The material sequenced was PBMCs from the stem cell graft donor, taken from the stem cell graft. Source of these receptors: a human donor who donated a stem cell graft to a child with congenital amegakaryocytic thrombocytopenia.

The table lists this clonotype with a few counts. V gene TRBV3-1 combines with J gene TRBJ1-2; D is perhaps TRBD1 (5 bases). Trimming removed 10 bases from V and 3 bases from J, with 27 bases in between. Germline CDR1 reads LGHDT; CDR2 reads YNNKEL (reference sequence). This CDR3 has 17 amino acids. CDR3 in amino acids: CATSQQTGTPPHYGYTF. The CDR3 DNA reads TGTGCCACCTCCCAACAAACCGGGACTCCGCCGCACTATGGCTACACCTTC.

This clonotype showed up many times. This chain links TRBV27 with TRBJ1-2; D call uncertain. Germline CDR1 reads MNHEY; CDR2 reads SMNVEV (reference sequence). The CDR3 totals 13 residues. Trimming removed 0 bases at V and 4 bases at J, with 6 bases between. CDR3 sequence (DNA): TGTGCCAGCAGTTTATCCCGCAGCTATGGCTACACCTTC. Amino acids: CASSLSRSYGYTF.

This clonotype was recorded many times. The rearrangement uses TRBV30 and TRBJ2-5; 10 bases fit TRBD2. V shed 7 bases and J 6 bases; nucleotides not matched to a gene: 8. Germline CDR1 reads GTSNPN; CDR2 reads SVGIG (reference sequence). The length of the CDR3 is 13 residues. The CDR3 loop reads CAYSSGGMQTQYF. CDR3 coding DNA: TGTGCCTATTCTAGCGGGGGTATGCAGACCCAGTACTTC. The whole variable domain, filled in from reference TRBV30 and TRBJ2-5, reads SQTIHQWPATLVQPVGSPLSLECTVEGTSNPNLYWYRQAAGRGLQLLFYSVGIGQISSEVPQNLSASRPQDRQFILSSKKLLLSDSGFYLCAYSSGGMQTQYFGPGTRLLVL.

Notes on this clonotype: A read error may produce the germline difference seen at one junction end. The chain is built from TRBV12-3 or TRBV12-4 and TRBJ2-1; 7 nucleotides align to TRBD1. The CDR3 runs to 13 residues. The CDR3 coding sequence is TGTGCCGGCAGTGTACGACAGGGAAATGAGCAGTTCTTC. Its translation: CAGSVRQGNEQFF.

This clonotype has ten or more counts. The chain combines TRBV2 with TRBJ1-6; D remains unclear. Trimming took 1 base from V and 8 from J, leaving 9 bases between them. The CDR3 consists of 14 residues. The germline gives CDR1 SNHLY, CDR2 FYNNEI. The CDR3 sequence: CASSEGGRHSPLHF. DNA of the CDR3: TGTGCCAGCAGTGAAGGTGGTCGGCATTCACCCCTCCACTTT.

At least ten counts were recorded for this clonotype. The chain links TRBV20-1 to TRBJ2-2; TRBD2 aligns across 8 bases. This CDR3 spans 16 amino acids. Trimming cost V 4 bases and J 2 bases; bases outside gene matches: 9. Germline-derived CDR1 and CDR2 are DFQATT and SNEGSKA (reference sequence). CDR3 residues: CSAKVPGLVNTGELFF. As DNA, the CDR3 is TGCAGTGCTAAAGTACCGGGACTAGTCAACACCGGGGAGCTGTTTTTT.

In its sample, this clonotype was seen many times. The chain combines TRBV15 with TRBJ1-4, with D unclear. The CDR3 runs 13 residues. The germline gives CDR1 LNHNV, CDR2 YYDKDF (reference sequence). Trimming removed 4 bases from V and 1 base from J, with 4 bases in between. The CDR3 nucleotides are TGTGCCACCAGCACCGGAACTAATGAAAAACTGTTTTTT. Translating it yields CATSTGTNEKLFF.

There are many counts of this clonotype. The chain uses TRBV10-3 and TRBJ1-1; 8 nucleotides match TRBD1. Per germline, CDR1 ENHRY and CDR2 SYGVKD. The CDR3 consists of 13 residues. V trimming: 10 bases; J trimming: 5 bases; junction bases outside the gene matches: 9. The CDR3 region has the DNA TGTGCCACCCAGACAGGGGTAGATACTGAAGCTTTCTTT. Its translation: CATQTGVDTEAFF.

This clonotype showed up many times. The chain is built from TRBV29-1 and TRBJ2-3; 16 positions agree with TRBD2. V shed 6 bases and J 2 bases; nucleotides not matched to a gene: 5. CDR3 size: 16 residues. Germline-derived CDR1 and CDR2 are SQVTM and ANQGSEA. The CDR3 DNA reads as TGCAGCGTCCATGGGACTAGCGGGGGGGCCACAGATACGCAGTATTTT. Translation: CSVHGTSGGATDTQYF.

V gene TRBV5-6 combines with J gene TRBJ1-6, with 11 bases lining up with TRBD1. The germline gives CDR1 SGHDT, CDR2 YYEEEE. This CDR3 spans 16 amino acids. V lost 8 bases and J lost 3; bases outside the gene matches: 7. As DNA, the CDR3 is TGTGCCAGGAGCCCCGGGACAGGGGGCTATAATTCACCCCTCCACTTT. As protein: CARSPGTGGYNSPLHF.

This clonotype has a count of ten or more. V usage is TRBV7-2 and J usage is TRBJ2-3; perhaps TRBD2 as D (7 bases). The CDR3 runs 13 residues. The germline CDR1 and CDR2 sequences are SGHTA and FQGNSA. Trimming stripped 5 bases from V and 4 bases from J, with 10 bases between. CDR3 nucleotides: TGTGCCAGCAGCCGGGGGGCATCAGATACGCAGTATTTT. The encoded protein is CASSRGASDTQYF.

In its sample, this clonotype was seen many times. V and J are TRBV5-6 and TRBJ2-2; D not certain. The CDR3 contains 13 residues. Trimming took off 2 bases at V and 4 bases at J, with 6 bases between the two ends. Germline CDR1 SGHDT, CDR2 YYEEEE. The CDR3 DNA sequence: TGTGCCAGCAGCTTAGCAGGCACCGGGGAGCTGTTTTTT. This gives the protein CASSLAGTGELFF.

As for this clonotype: A read error may be the cause here, since a much bigger clone is one base away. V usage is TRBV5-5 and J usage is TRBJ2-3; TRBD2 aligns across 7 bases. This CDR3 comprises 16 residues. Germline-derived CDR1 and CDR2 are SGHKS and YYEKEE (reference sequence). The CDR3 protein is CASSRRLAANTNTQYF. CDR3 nucleotides: TGTGCCAGCAGCCGGCGACTAGCAGCTAACACAAATACGCAGTATTTT.

Many counts were recorded for this clonotype. The genes are TRBV20-1 and TRBJ1-2; D gene uncertain. CDR1 DFQATT and CDR2 SNEGSKA come from the germline V gene (reference sequence). The V end lost 6 bases, the J end lost 1 base, and 12 bases lay between the germline ends. The CDR3 runs to 13 residues. Here the CDR3 DNA reads TGCAGTGCCTACCCCCGGGGTAACTATGGCTACACCTTC. It encodes CSAYPRGNYGYTF.

This clonotype has just a few counts. CDR3 sequence (DNA): TGTGCCAGCAGTTTAGTCGCGGGGGGGCTTCCCACAGATACGCAGTATTTT. It translates to CASSLVAGGLPTDTQYF. V is TRBV27 and J is TRBJ2-3; TRBD2 aligns across 9 bases. Germline V gene lookup returns CDR1 MNHEY and CDR2 SMNVEV (reference sequence). With V trimmed by 2 bases and J by 2 bases, 8 bases remained unmatched. CDR3 length: 17 amino acids.

This clonotype was detected many times. The rearrangement joins TRBV3-1 to TRBJ2-3; D is uncertain. V was shortened by 4 bases and J by 2 bases, with 1 base between the two germline ends. The CDR3 sequence is 11 residues long. The germline V gene encodes CDR1 LGHDT and CDR2 YNNKEL (reference sequence). CDR3 coding DNA: TGTGCCAGCAGCCTCACAGATACGCAGTATTTT. Its protein product is CASSLTDTQYF.

The J gene is TRBJ1-3, the V gene TRBV6-5; D uncertain. The length of the CDR3 is 13 residues. The V end was cut by 5 bases, the J end by 4 bases, with 9 bases between. Germline loops: CDR1 MNHEY, CDR2 SVGAGI. The CDR3: CASSLFLGNTIYF. In DNA form, the CDR3 reads TGTGCCAGCAGTCTATTTCTCGGAAACACCATATATTTT.

This clonotype occurred many times. The chain carries TRBV20-1 and TRBJ2-3; no firm D call. Germline CDR1 and CDR2: DFQATT and SNEGSKA (reference sequence). The CDR3 totals 14 residues. V was shortened by 2 bases and J by 4 bases, with 13 bases between the two germline ends. The chain's CDR3 is CSARLVPESDTQYF. CDR3 bases: TGCAGTGCTAGACTCGTCCCGGAGTCAGATACGCAGTATTTT.

This clonotype was observed many times. The chain has TRBV28 and TRBJ2-7; a weak D match, TRBD2 (5 bases). V lost 8 bases and J 4 bases, leaving 9 bases between the germline ends. CDR1 and CDR2 (germline): MDHEN, SYDVKM. The length of the CDR3 is 11 residues. The CDR3 here is CASSGLYEQYF. The CDR3 DNA reads TGTGCCAGCTCCGGACTGTACGAGCAGTACTTC.

At least ten counts were recorded for this clonotype. The chain employs TRBV9 and TRBJ1-1; possible D gene TRBD1, 5 bases. Germline CDR1 is SGDLS and CDR2 is YYNGEE. Trimming removed 4 bases at V and 0 bases at J, with 7 bases between. The CDR3 covers 13 residues. In DNA form, the CDR3 reads TGTGCCAGCAGCAGACAGATGAACACTGAAGCTTTCTTT. Its protein is CASSRQMNTEAFF.

This clonotype was seen many times. This chain uses TRBV28 with TRBJ2-7, with D maybe TRBD1 (6 bases). The germline gives CDR1 MDHEN, CDR2 SYDVKM. V lost 6 bases and J lost 1, with 13 bases in between. The CDR3 loop spans 14 amino acids. CDR3 amino acids: CASRVGTPSYEQYF. In DNA form, the CDR3 reads TGTGCCAGCAGAGTCGGGACACCGTCCTACGAGCAGTACTTC.

There are a few counts of this clonotype. The rearrangement links TRBV12-3 or TRBV12-4 to TRBJ1-5; TRBD1 might be the D (5 bases). The CDR3 is 15 residues long. Between the trimmed V and J ends, which lost 6 bases and 4 bases, there was a span of 16 bases. The CDR3 nucleotides read TGTGCCAGCAGAGCCTCCGCGGACATAAATCAGCCCCAGCATTTT. Protein sequence: CASRASADINQPQHF.

This clonotype was counted many times. The chain joins TRBV29-1 to TRBJ2-7, with 7 positions matching TRBD1. V lost 6 bases and J lost 0; bases outside the gene matches: 8. The CDR3 has 14 residues. Germline CDR1 SQVTM, CDR2 ANQGSEA. The CDR3 coding sequence is TGCAGCGTCCAGACAGGGATCAACTCCTACGAGCAGTACTTC. Protein product: CSVQTGINSYEQYF.

In its sample, this clonotype was seen many times. This chain joins TRBV27 and TRBJ2-1; D is perhaps TRBD1 (6 bases). Germline CDR1 and CDR2: MNHEY and SMNVEV (reference sequence). The CDR3 consists of 15 residues. Trimming cost V 6 bases and J 7 bases, with 19 bases left between them. DNA for the CDR3: TGTGCCAGCAGGGGCCACACTGCCCAGGGGAATGAGCAGTTCTTC. Translating gives CASRGHTAQGNEQFF.

A note on this clonotype: This may be a read error, as it is one base from a much larger clone. The chain uses TRBV11-2 and TRBJ2-3, with 7 positions matching TRBD2. This CDR3 has 13 residues. Germline V gene sequence: CDR1 SGHAT, CDR2 FQNNGV. The CDR3 is CASRWGGSDRQYF. The CDR3 coding sequence is TGTGCCAGCAGGTGGGGGGGGTCAGATAGGCAGTATTTT.

The sample holds many counts of this clonotype. This sequence joins TRBV20-1 and TRBJ1-1; D not resolved. The CDR3 extends over 13 amino acids. Trimming took 6 bases from V and 0 from J, leaving 11 bases between them. Per the germline V gene, CDR1 is DFQATT and CDR2 is SNEGSKA (reference sequence). The CDR3 here is CSANLPVNTEAFF. The CDR3 bases are TGCAGTGCAAACCTACCGGTGAACACTGAAGCTTTCTTT.